The 22 T cell receptor beta chains reported below all come from one sample, sequenced in a study of CD8 T cells in Susac syndrome. With random hexamers, 0.5 to 1 ug RNA was reverse transcribed. TCRdb called the immunoSEQ multiplex PCR reads again in MiXCR, with one record for every CDR3 protein. The sample shows around 140,000 distinct CDR3 sequences, less than 95% of them seen only once. Sample: CD4+ T cells from PBMCs. The receptors were gathered from a human donor in good health.

The chain carries TRBV2 and TRBJ1-1; D unresolved. CDR1 and CDR2 from the germline V gene are SNHLY and FYNNEI. The CDR3 is 13 residues long. V lost 6 bases, J lost 0 bases, and 8 bases lay in between. The CDR3 nucleotides are TGTGCCAGCAGCAGATATTTGAACACTGAAGCTTTCTTT. Translated, it gives CASSRYLNTEAFF.

The genes are TRBV2 and TRBJ2-2; tentative D call: TRBD1 (6 bases). From germline, CDR1 is SNHLY and CDR2 FYNNEI. The CDR3 consists of 15 residues. The V and J ends lost 5 bases and 0 bases respectively, with 10 bases between them. In DNA form, the CDR3 reads TGTGCCAGCAGTTGGACAGAAGCGAACACCGGGGAGCTGTTTTTT. Translation gives CASSWTEANTGELFF.

This rearrangement joins TRBV12-3 or TRBV12-4 to TRBJ2-4, with no clear D. Deletions cut 0 bases from V and 0 bases from J, with 9 bases between. This CDR3 has 16 residues. The DNA for the CDR3 is TGTGCCAGCAGTTTAGCTACCGGGCCAGCCAAAAACATTCAGTACTTC. It specifies CASSLATGPAKNIQYF.

The rearrangement links TRBV5-1 to TRBJ1-2; D call uncertain. Trimming took 6 bases from V and 0 from J, leaving 12 bases between them. The germline V gene encodes CDR1 SGHRS and CDR2 YFSETQ. This CDR3 region has 14 residues. CDR3 in DNA: TGCGCCAGCACCCCCCGGGATTCTAACTATGGCTACACCTTC. Amino acids: CASTPRDSNYGYTF.

J is TRBJ2-3 and V is TRBV5-1; D is perhaps TRBD1 or TRBD2 (5 bases each). Germline assignment: CDR1 SGHRS and CDR2 YFSETQ. The CDR3 has 14 residues. The germline V and J ends were trimmed by 1 base and 6 bases, with 12 bases remaining between them. DNA for the CDR3: TGCGCCAGCAGCTTGTCAGGGCGCGGGGATACGCAGTATTTT. Its protein product is CASSLSGRGDTQYF.

The V gene is TRBV19, the J gene TRBJ1-5, with TRBD1 matching over 8 bases. CDR3 length equals 15 residues. Germline V gene data show CDR1 as LNHDA and CDR2 as SQIVND (reference sequence). V shed 9 bases and J 2 bases; nucleotides not matched to a gene: 9. This CDR3 reads CASRLDRGGNQPQHF. In DNA, the CDR3 is TGTGCCAGCAGGCTTGACAGGGGCGGCAATCAGCCCCAGCATTTT.

This chain uses TRBV3-1 with TRBJ2-2; D not certain. V lost 1 base and J 3 bases, leaving 6 bases between the germline ends. Germline V gives CDR1 LGHDT, CDR2 YNNKEL (reference sequence). The CDR3 sequence is 14 residues long. CDR3 in DNA: TGTGCCAGCAGCCAAGGTGTACACACCGGGGAGCTGTTTTTT. Protein: CASSQGVHTGELFF.

The V call is TRBV4-1, the J call TRBJ1-2; D not resolved. From germline, CDR1 is MGHRA and CDR2 YSYEKL. The V gene lost 6 bases and the J gene lost 0 bases, with 8 bases spanning the gap. The CDR3 runs to 13 residues. The CDR3 is CASSLTTNYGYTF. CDR3 DNA: TGCGCCAGCAGTCTGACAACTAACTATGGCTACACCTTC.

The J gene is TRBJ1-5, the V gene TRBV12-3 or TRBV12-4; perhaps TRBD1 as D (5 bases). CDR3 length equals 15 residues. The V and J ends lost 0 bases and 2 bases respectively, with 8 bases between them. CDR3 in amino acids: CASSLAGAGNQPQHF. The CDR3 nucleotides are TGTGCCAGCAGTTTAGCAGGGGCGGGCAATCAGCCCCAGCATTTT.

This chain connects TRBV12-5 to TRBJ2-5; D remains ambiguous. Trimming took 7 bases from V and 1 from J, leaving 16 bases between them. Germline V gene data show CDR1 as LGHNT and CDR2 as FRNRAP. The CDR3 is 15 residues long. The CDR3 DNA follows: TGTGCTAGTGCCTTGGGCATCACCATCCAAGAGACCCAGTACTTC. Translated, it gives CASALGITIQETQYF.

The chain carries TRBV18 and TRBJ2-6; D is undetermined. CDR1 and CDR2 (germline): KGHSH, LQKENI. Trimming took off 5 bases at V and 2 bases at J, with 4 bases between the two ends. CDR3 length: 13 amino acids. The CDR3 is CASSATGANVLTF. The CDR3 region has the DNA TGTGCCAGCTCAGCCACTGGGGCCAACGTCCTGACTTTC.

This chain links TRBV6-2 or TRBV6-3 with TRBJ2-5; D could derive from TRBD1 or TRBD2 (5 bases each). Germline V gives CDR1 MNHEY, CDR2 SVGEGT. V shed 3 bases and J shed 4 bases, with 15 bases lying between them. This CDR3 is 15 amino acids long. The DNA for the CDR3 is TGTGCCAGCAGTTATATGGGACGCTGGGGAGAGACCCAGTACTTC. This sequence encodes CASSYMGRWGETQYF.

The chain uses TRBV20-1 and TRBJ2-3, with 10 positions matching TRBD2. Germline V gene sequence: CDR1 DFQATT, CDR2 SNEGSKA (reference sequence). The CDR3 has 15 residues. J lost 2 bases, V lost 4 bases, and 6 bases had no gene match. The CDR3 nucleotides are TGCAGTGCTACCCGGACTAGCGGAGTCACAGATACGCAGTATTTT. Translation gives CSATRTSGVTDTQYF.

The V gene is TRBV2, the J gene TRBJ1-1; possible D gene TRBD1, 5 bases. The germline CDR1 and CDR2 sequences are SNHLY and FYNNEI. The V gene lost 1 base and the J gene lost 11 bases, with 11 bases spanning the gap. The CDR3 has 12 amino acids. As DNA, the CDR3 is TGTGCCAGCAGTGAAGGGGGGAAGCGGGCTTTCTTT. Amino acid sequence: CASSEGGKRAFF.

This chain joins TRBV19 and TRBJ1-5; 8 bases are a match to TRBD1. Trimming took 8 bases from V and 2 from J; bases not matched to a gene: 5. Germline loops: CDR1 LNHDA, CDR2 SQIVND (reference sequence). This CDR3 is built from 14 residues. The CDR3, as DNA: TGTGCCAGTCAAACAGGGGGAGGCAATCAGCCCCAGCATTTT. Protein product: CASQTGGGNQPQHF.

This chain uses TRBV12-3 or TRBV12-4 with TRBJ1-1, with 7 bases identical to TRBD1. The CDR3 is made up of 13 amino acids. J lost 8 bases, V lost 1 base, and 4 bases had no gene match. CDR3 DNA: TGTGCCAGCAGTTTAGGGGACAGCCAGGAAGCTTTCTTT. Protein: CASSLGDSQEAFF.

V usage is TRBV20-1 and J usage is TRBJ2-3, with D unresolved. CDR3 length equals 14 residues. CDR1 DFQATT and CDR2 SNEGSKA come from the germline V gene (reference sequence). The chain's CDR3 is CSHHSVVGTDTQYF. The CDR3 DNA reads as TGCAGCCATCACAGCGTCGTCGGTACAGATACGCAGTATTTT.

The chain uses TRBV9 and TRBJ2-7, with TRBD2 identical over 7 bases. The germline gives CDR1 SGDLS, CDR2 YYNGEE. The J segment lost 4 bases and the V segment lost 0 bases, leaving 4 bases of the junction unmatched. The CDR3 extends over 14 amino acids. CDR3 bases: TGTGCCAGCAGCGTAGCTTCGGGAGGTTACGAGCAGTACTTC. This gives the protein CASSVASGGYEQYF.

The chain recombines TRBV5-4 with TRBJ2-1; D tentatively reads TRBD1 or TRBD2 (7 bases each). Germline V gene lookup returns CDR1 SGHNT and CDR2 YYREEE (reference sequence). Trimming took 0 bases from V and 9 from J, leaving 19 bases between them. The CDR3 is 16 amino acids. The CDR3 spells CASSLDPQGGLGEQFF. The CDR3 coding sequence is TGTGCCAGCAGCTTGGATCCCCAGGGGGGGTTAGGTGAGCAGTTCTTC.

The rearrangement joins TRBV6-2 or TRBV6-3 to TRBJ2-7; 12 bases are shared with TRBD2. V trimming: 6 bases; J trimming: 2 bases; junction bases outside the gene matches: 8. The CDR3 sequence is 16 residues long. Per the germline V gene, CDR1 is MNHEY and CDR2 is SVGEGT. CDR3 sequence (DNA): TGTGCCAGCAGACGGACTAGCGGGATAGGTGCCTACGAGCAGTACTTC. This codes for CASRRTSGIGAYEQYF.

This rearrangement joins TRBV29-1 to TRBJ2-7; D not certain. The V gene's germline CDR1 is SQVTM and CDR2 ANQGSEA. The CDR3 extends over 13 amino acids. V was shortened by 7 bases and J by 0 bases, with 13 bases between the two germline ends. CDR3 bases: TGCAGCGCCCGAATAAGGAGCTCCTACGAGCAGTACTTC. Amino acid sequence: CSARIRSSYEQYF.

J is TRBJ2-7 and V is TRBV9; TRBD2 aligns across 8 bases. Trimming at V came to 0 bases and at J to 2 bases, leaving 4 bases not matched to a gene. This CDR3 contains 15 residues. Germline V gene data show CDR1 as SGDLS and CDR2 as YYNGEE. The CDR3 region has the DNA TGTGCCAGCAGCGTAGGTGGTAGCGGGACCTACGAGCAGTACTTC. Its translation: CASSVGGSGTYEQYF.